This T cell receptor beta chain was recorded in a study of blood T cell repertoires in COVID-19 (dated by TCRdb to between 2020 and 2021). About the investigation overall: The collaborator samples originated in the United States, Italy and Spain and spanned the acute and convalescent phases of COVID-19. The dataset comprised deeply sampled blood TCRbeta repertoires from subjects exposed to, actively infected with, or recovered from COVID-19. Sample metadata almost always included a de-identified subject ID, COVID-19 status, age in years and sex. The repertoires were released in a freely available public database intended as a resource for research on the immune response to SARS-CoV-2. Where available, HLA class I and class II types were taken from metadata supplied by the sample provider and were not determined by assay-based typing. The prospective study material was composed of cDNA or gDNA derived from T cells, B-cell-depleted T cells, or PBMCs. The samples were drawn from two sources: the first 160 participants of the ongoing ImmuneRACE study, and 1,254 subjects contributed by 6 global collaborators. What the research found in general, with its limitations: How much clinical and demographic metadata was included differed by source and by participant, and the metadata was provided uncurated.

Whole blood was collected in K2EDTA tubes by collaborating institutions according to the institutions' own protocols. For TCRbeta analysis, collaborator samples were shipped as frozen whole blood, as isolated PBMCs, or as DNA extracted from either sample type. TCRbeta CDR3 regions were amplified from genomic DNA using the immunoSEQ Assay, a bias-controlled multiplex PCR. The published analysis was carried out like this. Nucleated cell counts per sample were estimated from amplification of reference gene primers within the assay. Sequence reads were collapsed and filtered to measure the absolute abundance of every unique TCRbeta CDR3 rearrangement. Productive Simpson clonality was computed per sample as the square root of Simpson's diversity index over productive rearrangements. TCRdb carries this immuneACCESS record with in-frame sequences only. Its versions omit some clonotypes, under half of them owing to an unresolved V gene in the studies checked, with the rest unexplained. That table furnishes V, J and clone size, whereas the DNA furnished D and trimming. In all, the sample holds about 76,000 clones, and approximately 78% of those were seen once. The biggest ten clones account for 27% of the sample.

As regards this clone: The antigen this receptor binds is unknown. Base qualities are not recorded, but no much larger clone differs from it by a single base.

The CDR3 spans 12 residues, from the cysteine through the phenylalanine. Solely the CDR3 DNA is kept, with 36 bases framed from the first base. Taken from the germline V gene, the CDR1 and CDR2 loops are SGDLS and YYNGEE. Deletion took 0 bases off V and 10 bases off J, with a span of 10 bases between the germline ends. The sequence is built from TRBV9 and TRBJ1-1, with no D gene named confidently. The material sequenced was peripheral blood. This sequence originates from a human donor in a cohort sampled during active COVID-19. This receptor carries the CDR3 CASSVDQGRAFF. The base sequence is TGTGCCAGCAGCGTAGATCAAGGGAGAGCTTTCTTT.